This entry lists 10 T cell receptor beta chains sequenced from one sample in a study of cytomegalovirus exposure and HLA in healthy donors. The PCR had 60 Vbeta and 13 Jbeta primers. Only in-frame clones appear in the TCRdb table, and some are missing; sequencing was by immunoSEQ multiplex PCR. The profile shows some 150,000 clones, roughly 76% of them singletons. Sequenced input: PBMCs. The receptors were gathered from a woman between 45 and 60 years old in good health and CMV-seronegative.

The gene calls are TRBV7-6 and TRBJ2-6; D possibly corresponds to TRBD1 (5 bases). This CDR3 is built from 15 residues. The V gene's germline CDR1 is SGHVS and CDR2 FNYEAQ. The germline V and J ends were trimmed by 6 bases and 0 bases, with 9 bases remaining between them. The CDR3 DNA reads TGTGCCAGCAGACCTGACAGCTCTGGGGCCAACGTCCTGACTTTC. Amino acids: CASRPDSSGANVLTF.

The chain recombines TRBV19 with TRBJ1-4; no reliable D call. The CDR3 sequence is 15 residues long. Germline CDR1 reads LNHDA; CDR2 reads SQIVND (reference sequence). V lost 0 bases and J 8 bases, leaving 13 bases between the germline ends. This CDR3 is CASSIDLRSGEKLFF. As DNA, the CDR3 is TGTGCCAGTAGTATAGACCTCAGATCGGGGGAAAAACTGTTTTTT.

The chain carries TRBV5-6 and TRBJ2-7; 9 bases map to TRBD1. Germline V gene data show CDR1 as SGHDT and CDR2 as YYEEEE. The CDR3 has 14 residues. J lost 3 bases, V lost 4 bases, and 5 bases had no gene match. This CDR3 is CASSAGTGNYEQYF. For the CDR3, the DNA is TGTGCCAGCAGCGCCGGGACAGGGAACTACGAGCAGTACTTC. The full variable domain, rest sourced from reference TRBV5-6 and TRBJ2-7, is DAGVTQSPTHLIKTRGQQVTLRCSPKSGHDTVSWYQQALGQGPQFIFQYYEEEERQRGNFPDRFSGHQFPNYSSELNVNALLLGDSALYLCASSAGTGNYEQYFGPGTRLTVT.

CDR3 loop: CAIRVPMTGGEGEQFF. The CDR3 bases are TGTGCCATCAGGGTCCCAATGACAGGGGGCGAAGGTGAGCAGTTCTTC. The chain joins TRBV10-3 to TRBJ2-1; TRBD1 matches 10 bases. V trimming: 6 bases; J trimming: 9 bases; junction bases outside the gene matches: 14. The CDR3 loop spans 16 amino acids. In germline, CDR1 is ENHRY, CDR2 SYGVKD.

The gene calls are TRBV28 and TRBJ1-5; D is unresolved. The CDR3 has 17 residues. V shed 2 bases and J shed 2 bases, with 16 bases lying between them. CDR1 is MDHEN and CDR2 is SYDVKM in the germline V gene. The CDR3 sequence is CASSLGTVRRGNQPQHF. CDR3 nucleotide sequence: TGTGCCAGCAGTTTAGGCACCGTAAGACGGGGCAATCAGCCCCAGCATTTT.

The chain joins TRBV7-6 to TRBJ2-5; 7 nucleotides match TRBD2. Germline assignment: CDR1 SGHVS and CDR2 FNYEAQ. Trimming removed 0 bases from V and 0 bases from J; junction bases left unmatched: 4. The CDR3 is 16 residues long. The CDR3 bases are TGTGCCAGCAGCTTAGCACCCGCGGGGGACCAAGAGACCCAGTACTTC. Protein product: CASSLAPAGDQETQYF.

The CDR3 reads CASSPGRQENTEAFF. In nucleotides, the CDR3 is TGTGCCAGCTCACCAGGTCGGCAGGAGAACACTGAAGCTTTCTTT. The V call is TRBV18, the J call TRBJ1-1, with no clear D. The ends were cut back, 2 bases at V and 1 base at J, with 11 bases in the middle. Germline CDR1 KGHSH, CDR2 LQKENI. The CDR3 contains 15 residues.

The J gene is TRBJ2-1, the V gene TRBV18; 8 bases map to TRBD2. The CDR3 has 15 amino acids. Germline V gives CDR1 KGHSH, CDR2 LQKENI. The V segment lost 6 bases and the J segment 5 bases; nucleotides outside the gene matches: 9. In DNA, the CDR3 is TGTGCCAGCTCTCGAGGACTAGCCCCCGACAATGAGCAGTTCTTC. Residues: CASSRGLAPDNEQFF.

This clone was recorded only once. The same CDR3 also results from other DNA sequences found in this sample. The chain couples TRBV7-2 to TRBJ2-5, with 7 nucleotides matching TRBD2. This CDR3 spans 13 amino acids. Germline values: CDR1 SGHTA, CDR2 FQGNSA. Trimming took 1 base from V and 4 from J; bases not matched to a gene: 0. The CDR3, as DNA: TGTGCCAGCAGCTTAGAGCGGGGAGAGACCCAGTACTTC. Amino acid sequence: CASSLERGETQYF.

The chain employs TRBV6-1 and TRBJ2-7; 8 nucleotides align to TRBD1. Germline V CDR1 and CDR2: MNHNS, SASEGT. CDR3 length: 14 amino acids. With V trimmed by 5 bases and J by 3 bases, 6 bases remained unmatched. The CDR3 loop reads CASSSTGTGYEQYF. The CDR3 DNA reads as TGTGCCAGCAGTAGCACCGGGACAGGCTACGAGCAGTACTTC.